The clone carrying this TCR beta chain was found once. The data belong to a study of OX40 agonist ivuxolimab in advanced cancers. Sequencing was performed with immunoSEQ multiplex PCR; in TCRdb, only in-frame clones are kept and a portion is missing. The sample has 52,000 or so clones; less than 90% are singletons. Trimming pared 4 bases from V and 0 bases from J, leaving 11 bases between. The CDR3 has 15 amino acids. CDR1 is SGHDT and CDR2 is YYEEEE in the germline V gene. Sequencing was performed on CD4+ or CD8+ T cells sorted from blood, taken in a trial of the OX40 agonist ivuxolimab. The clonotype originates from an adult with an advanced solid tumor such as melanoma, head and neck, liver or kidney cancer. The chain uses TRBV5-6 and TRBJ1-5; a weak D match, TRBD1 (6 bases). This CDR3 is CASSRTEHSNQPQHF. CDR3 sequence (DNA): TGTGCCAGCAGCAGGACAGAACATAGCAATCAGCCCCAGCATTTT.